Reported below is one T cell receptor (beta chain). As yet, its antigen is unknown. This entry belongs to a study of vaccination and CD4 T cells after COVID-19. Looking at the study overall: Convalescent patients had positive nasal swab PCR results for SARS-CoV-2. Disease was mild in roughly 10 and severe in one.

The Oncomine TCR Beta short-read assay was applied to DNA of cultured CD4+ T cells. TCRdb reprocessed the PCR reads via MiXCR and lists one record per CDR3 protein. Altogether about 20,000 distinct CDR3 sequences are present, 44% being singletons, with the ten largest covering roughly 25%. Sample treatment: approximately 10-day PBMC culture with coronavirus spike peptide pools or control peptides (ViraFEST assay). The sequence was collected from a human donor who had recovered from COVID-19. The specimen was CD4+ T cells from blood, cultured in vitro, collected before SARS-CoV-2 vaccination.

This CDR3 reads CAISDFGQGARGYTF. CDR3 in DNA: TGTGCCATCAGTGATTTTGGACAGGGGGCGCGGGGCTACACCTTC. The V call is TRBV10-3, the J call TRBJ1-2; 11 nucleotides agree with TRBD1. Per germline, CDR1 ENHRY and CDR2 SYGVKD. With V trimmed by 3 bases and J by 8 bases, 8 bases remained unmatched. CDR3 size: 15 residues.